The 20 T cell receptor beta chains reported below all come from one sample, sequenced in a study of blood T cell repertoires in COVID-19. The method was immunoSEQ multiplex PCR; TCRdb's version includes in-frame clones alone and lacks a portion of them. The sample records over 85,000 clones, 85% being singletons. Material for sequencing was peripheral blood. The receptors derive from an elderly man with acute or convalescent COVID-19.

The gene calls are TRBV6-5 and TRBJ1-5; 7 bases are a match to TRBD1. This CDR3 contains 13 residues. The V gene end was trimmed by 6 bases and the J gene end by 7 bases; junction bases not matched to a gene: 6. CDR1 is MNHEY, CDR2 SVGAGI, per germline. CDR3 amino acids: CASRQGSGQPQHF. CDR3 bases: TGTGCCAGCAGACAGGGGTCTGGGCAGCCCCAGCATTTT.

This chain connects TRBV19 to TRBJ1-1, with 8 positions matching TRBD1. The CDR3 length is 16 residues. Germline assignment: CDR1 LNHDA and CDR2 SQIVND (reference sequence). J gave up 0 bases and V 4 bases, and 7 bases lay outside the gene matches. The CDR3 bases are TGTGCCAGTAGTACATTGACAGGGGCCATGAACACTGAAGCTTTCTTT. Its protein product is CASSTLTGAMNTEAFF.

CDR3 amino acids: CASSLQDIGRSPLHF. In nucleotides, the CDR3 is TGTGCCAGCAGCTTGCAGGACATTGGGCGTTCACCCCTCCACTTT. This chain joins TRBV7-8 and TRBJ1-6, with D perhaps matching TRBD1 (5 bases). This CDR3 has 15 amino acids. V was trimmed by 3 bases and J by 9 bases, leaving 15 bases between them. CDR1 SGHVS and CDR2 FQNEAQ come from the germline V gene.

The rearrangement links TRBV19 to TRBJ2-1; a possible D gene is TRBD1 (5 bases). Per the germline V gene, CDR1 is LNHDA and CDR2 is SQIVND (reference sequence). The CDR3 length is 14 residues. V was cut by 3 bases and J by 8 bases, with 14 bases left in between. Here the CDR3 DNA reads TGTGCCAGTAGTATCGGTCTAGGGGTGGATGAGCAGTTCTTC. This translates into CASSIGLGVDEQFF.

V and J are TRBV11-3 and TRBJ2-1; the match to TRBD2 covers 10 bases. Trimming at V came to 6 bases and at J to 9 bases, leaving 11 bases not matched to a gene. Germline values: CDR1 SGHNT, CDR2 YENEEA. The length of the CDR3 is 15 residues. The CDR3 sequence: CASSVGLAGASEQFF. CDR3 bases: TGTGCCAGCAGTGTCGGGCTAGCGGGAGCATCTGAGCAGTTCTTC.

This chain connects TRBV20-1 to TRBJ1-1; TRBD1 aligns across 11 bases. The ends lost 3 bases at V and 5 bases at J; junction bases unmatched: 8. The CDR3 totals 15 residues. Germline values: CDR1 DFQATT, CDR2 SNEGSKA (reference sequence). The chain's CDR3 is CSASRGDRGITEAFF. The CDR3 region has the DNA TGCAGTGCTAGTCGCGGGGACAGGGGGATTACTGAAGCTTTCTTT.

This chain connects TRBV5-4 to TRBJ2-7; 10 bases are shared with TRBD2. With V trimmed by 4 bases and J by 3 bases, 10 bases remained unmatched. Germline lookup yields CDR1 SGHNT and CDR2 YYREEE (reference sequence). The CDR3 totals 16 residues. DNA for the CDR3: TGTGCCAGCAGCCCCGTAATAGCGGGAGGAAACTACGAGCAGTACTTC. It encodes CASSPVIAGGNYEQYF.

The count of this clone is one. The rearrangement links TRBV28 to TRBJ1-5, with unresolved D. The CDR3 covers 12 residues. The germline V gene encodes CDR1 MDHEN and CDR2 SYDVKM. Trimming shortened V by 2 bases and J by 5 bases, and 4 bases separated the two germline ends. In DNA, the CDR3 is TGTGCCAGCAGTTTAGAGGATCAGCCCCAGCATTTT. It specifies CASSLEDQPQHF.

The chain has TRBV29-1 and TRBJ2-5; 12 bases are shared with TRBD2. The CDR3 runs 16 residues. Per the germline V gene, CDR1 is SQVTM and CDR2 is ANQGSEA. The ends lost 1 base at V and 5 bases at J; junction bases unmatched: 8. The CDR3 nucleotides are TGCAGCGTTGAAGGCGTGACTAGCGGGAGTATCGAGACCCAGTACTTC. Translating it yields CSVEGVTSGSIETQYF.

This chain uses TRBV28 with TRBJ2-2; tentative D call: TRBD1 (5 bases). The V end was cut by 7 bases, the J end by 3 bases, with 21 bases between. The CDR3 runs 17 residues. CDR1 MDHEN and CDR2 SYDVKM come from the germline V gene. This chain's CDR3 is CASISVIMGQYTGELFF. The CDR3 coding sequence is TGTGCCAGCATCTCAGTAATTATGGGGCAGTACACCGGGGAGCTGTTTTTT. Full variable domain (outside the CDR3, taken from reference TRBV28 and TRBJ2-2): DVKVTQSSRYLVKRTGEKVFLECVQDMDHENMFWYRQDPGLGLRLIYFSYDVKMKEKGDIPEGYSVSREKKERFSLILESASTNQTSMYLCASISVIMGQYTGELFFGEGSRLTVL.

The CDR3 DNA sequence: TGTGCCAGCAGCGAGATTTCTAGCGGCACAGATACGCAGTATTTT. Protein: CASSEISSGTDTQYF. This chain uses TRBV9 with TRBJ2-3, with D possibly TRBD2 on 6 matching bases. Germline lookup yields CDR1 SGDLS and CDR2 YYNGEE. Trimming pared 3 bases from V and 1 base from J, leaving 12 bases between. The length of the CDR3 is 15 residues.

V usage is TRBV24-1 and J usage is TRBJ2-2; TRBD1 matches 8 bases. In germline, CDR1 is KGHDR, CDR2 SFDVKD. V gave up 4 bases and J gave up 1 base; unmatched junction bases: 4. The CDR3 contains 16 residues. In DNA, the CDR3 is TGTGCCACCAGTGAACCCGGGACAGGGAACACCGGGGAGCTGTTTTTT. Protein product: CATSEPGTGNTGELFF.

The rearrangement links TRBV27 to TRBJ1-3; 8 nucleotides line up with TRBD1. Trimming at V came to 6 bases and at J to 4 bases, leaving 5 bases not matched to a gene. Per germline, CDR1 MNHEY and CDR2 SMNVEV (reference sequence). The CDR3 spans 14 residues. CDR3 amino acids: CASSLQGEGNTIYF. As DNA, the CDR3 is TGTGCCAGCAGCCTACAGGGGGAGGGAAACACCATATATTTT.

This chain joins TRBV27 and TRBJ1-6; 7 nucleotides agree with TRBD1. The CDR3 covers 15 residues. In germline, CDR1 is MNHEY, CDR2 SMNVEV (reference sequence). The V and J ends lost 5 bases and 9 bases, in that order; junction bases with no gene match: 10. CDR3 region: CASSTPTGIGSPLHF. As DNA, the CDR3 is TGTGCCAGCAGTACCCCGACAGGGATCGGTTCACCCCTCCACTTT.

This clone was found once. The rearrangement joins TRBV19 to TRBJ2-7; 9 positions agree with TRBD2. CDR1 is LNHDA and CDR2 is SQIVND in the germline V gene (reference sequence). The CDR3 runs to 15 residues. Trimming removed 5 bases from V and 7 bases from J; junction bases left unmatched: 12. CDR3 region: CASSPGVLAGQEQYF. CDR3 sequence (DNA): TGTGCCAGTAGTCCTGGTGTTCTAGCGGGACAGGAGCAGTACTTC.

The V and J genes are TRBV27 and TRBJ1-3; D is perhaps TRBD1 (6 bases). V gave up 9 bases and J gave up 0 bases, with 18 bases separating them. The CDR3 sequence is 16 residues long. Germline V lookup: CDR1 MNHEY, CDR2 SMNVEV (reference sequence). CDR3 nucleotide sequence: TGTGCCAGATCAAACAGGGACCTTCCCTCTGGAAACACCATATATTTT. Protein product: CARSNRDLPSGNTIYF.

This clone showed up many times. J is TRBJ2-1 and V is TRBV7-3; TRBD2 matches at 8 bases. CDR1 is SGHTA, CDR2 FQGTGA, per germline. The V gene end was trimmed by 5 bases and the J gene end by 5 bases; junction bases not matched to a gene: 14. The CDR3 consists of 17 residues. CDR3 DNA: TGTGCCAGCAGCCCAGACAACGGGGGACTAGGGAACAATGAGCAGTTCTTC. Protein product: CASSPDNGGLGNNEQFF.

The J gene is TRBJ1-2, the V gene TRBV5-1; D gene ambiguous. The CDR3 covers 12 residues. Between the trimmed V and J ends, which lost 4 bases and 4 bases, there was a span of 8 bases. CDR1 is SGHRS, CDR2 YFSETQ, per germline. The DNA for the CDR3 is TGCGCCAGCAGCCCCGGGAGCTATGGCTACACCTTC. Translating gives CASSPGSYGYTF.

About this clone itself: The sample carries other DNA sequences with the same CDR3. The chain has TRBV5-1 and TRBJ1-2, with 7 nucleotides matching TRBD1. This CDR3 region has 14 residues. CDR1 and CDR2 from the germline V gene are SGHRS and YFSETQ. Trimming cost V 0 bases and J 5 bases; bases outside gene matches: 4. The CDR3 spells CASSLGQGSYGYTF. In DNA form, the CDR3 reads TGCGCCAGCAGCTTGGGACAGGGATCGTATGGCTACACCTTC.

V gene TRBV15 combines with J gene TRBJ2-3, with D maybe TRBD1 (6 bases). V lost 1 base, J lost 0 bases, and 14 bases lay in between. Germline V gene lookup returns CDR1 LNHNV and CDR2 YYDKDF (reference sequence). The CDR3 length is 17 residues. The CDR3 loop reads CATSRGLLDSSTDTQYF. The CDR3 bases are TGTGCCACCAGCAGAGGGCTTTTGGACAGTAGCACAGATACGCAGTATTTT.